This record covers a single T cell receptor beta chain. This clone was picked up a small number of times. The specificity of this receptor is unknown. No base-level quality is on record; no much larger clone is a single base apart. The data stem from a study of blood T cell repertoires in COVID-19 (dated by TCRdb to the early 2020s). Study-wide context: Collaborator samples came from the United States, Italy and Spain and covered acute and convalescent phases of COVID-19. The repertoires were made available in a free public database intended to serve as a resource for research on the immune response to SARS-CoV-2. Deeply sampled blood TCRbeta repertoires from subjects exposed to, actively infected with, or recovered from COVID-19 were included in the dataset. Where available, HLA class I and class II types were taken from metadata supplied by the sample provider and were not determined by assay-based typing. The prospective study material was composed of cDNA or gDNA derived from T cells, B-cell-depleted T cells, or PBMCs. The sample metadata nearly always contained a de-identified subject ID, COVID-19 status, age in years and sex. The samples were drawn from two sources: the first 160 participants of the ongoing ImmuneRACE study, and fewer than 1,500 subjects contributed by 6 global collaborators. The paper as a whole reports these results and caveats: How much clinical and demographic metadata was included differed by source and by participant, and the metadata was provided uncurated.

The germline V gene (reference sequence) yields SGHNT for CDR1 and YYREEE for CDR2. The cysteine opens and the phenylalanine closes a CDR3 of 12 amino acids. Of the read, only the CDR3 DNA is kept; its 36 bases are in frame from base 1. The V end loses 5 bases and the J end loses 1 base, and a stretch of 6 bases separates them. The immunoSEQ Assay, a bias-controlled multiplex PCR, was used to amplify TCRbeta CDR3 regions from genomic DNA. The source study handled its data this way. The number of nucleated cells in each sample was estimated by amplification of reference gene primers within the assay. To quantify the absolute abundance of each unique TCRbeta CDR3 rearrangement, sequence reads were collapsed and filtered. Productive Simpson clonality was computed per sample as the square root of Simpson's diversity index over productive rearrangements. The table comes from immuneACCESS by way of TCRdb, which keeps in-frame sequences with V and J called. Part of the clones is missing from these tables; in studies checked, under half for an unresolved V gene and the rest for unknown reasons. Clonal size and the V and J genes are those of that table, whereas D and trimming came from the DNA. Present in this sample are over 100,000 clones, around 89% of which were seen just once. The ten most abundant clones make up around 4.5% of the sample.

At one collaborating source in Seattle, patients were enrolled during active infection and were followed longitudinally through the course of disease. Collaborating institutions collected whole blood in K2EDTA tubes following their own protocols. For TCRbeta analysis, collaborators shipped samples in one of three forms: frozen whole blood, isolated PBMCs, or DNA extracted from either of those sample types. This TCR came from a man in his sixties with COVID-19, enrolled during active disease. Recombination connected TRBV5-4 to TRBJ1-2, with the D gene call left open. The sample taken for sequencing was peripheral blood. CDR3 sequence: CASSTDNYGYTF. In nucleotide form, the sequence is TGTGCCAGCAGTACAGATAACTATGGCTACACCTTC.